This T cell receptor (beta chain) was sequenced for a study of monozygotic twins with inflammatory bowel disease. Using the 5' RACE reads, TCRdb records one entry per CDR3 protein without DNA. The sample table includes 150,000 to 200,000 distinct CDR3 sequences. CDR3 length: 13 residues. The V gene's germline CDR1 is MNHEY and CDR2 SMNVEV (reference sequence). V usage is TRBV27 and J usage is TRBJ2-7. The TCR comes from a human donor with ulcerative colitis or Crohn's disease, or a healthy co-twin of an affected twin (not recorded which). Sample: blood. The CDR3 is CASRYGSSYEQYF.